The 6 T cell receptor beta chains below were found in one sample sequenced in a study of spatial heterogeneity in lung cancer (dated by TCRdb to the late 2010s). Libraries were made using 5' RACE. Reads for this sample came from a NextSeq 500. TCRdb took the public reads, trimmed them with fastp at Q25, ran MiXCR for clone calling and kept in-frame beta chains. Identical CDR3 proteins give one entry, which carries the most common genes and DNA. The sample table records tens of thousands of distinct CDR3 sequences; approximately 8.1% of these occur just once. The top ten clonotypes cover under 40% of the sample. Read against the paper, the sample's time point label means: sample taken at primary tumor resection. Without any cell sorting, TCR sequencing was performed on whole RNA extracted either from tumor and nontumor lung tissue or from cryopreserved PBMC samples. Source: PBMCs, taken at surgery. The origin of the receptors is a female donor with early-stage non-small cell lung cancer.

The chain employs TRBV5-1 and TRBJ1-4, with a weak D call TRBD1 (5 bases). The CDR3 has 14 amino acids. Germline V gene data show CDR1 as SGHRS and CDR2 as YFSETQ. Trimming took off 5 bases at V and 4 bases at J, with 12 bases between the two ends. The CDR3 is CASRRGSGNEKLFF. The CDR3 coding sequence is TGCGCCAGCAGAAGGGGCTCTGGTAATGAAAAACTGTTTTTT.

This clonotype was picked up a small number of times. CDR3 sequence: CASSLAPGRGPSFGGEQFF. CDR3 coding DNA: TGTGCCAGCAGTTTAGCGCCCGGCAGGGGGCCATCGTTTGGGGGTGAGCAGTTCTTC. The chain links TRBV12-3 or TRBV12-4 to TRBJ2-1, with 8 bases fitting TRBD1. The length of the CDR3 is 19 residues. V shed 0 bases, J shed 9 bases, and the junction held 19 bases outside the gene matches.

The chain links TRBV5-1 to TRBJ1-5; maybe TRBD1 (5 bases). The germline V and J ends were trimmed by 4 bases and 0 bases, with 20 bases remaining between them. The V gene's germline CDR1 is SGHRS and CDR2 YFSETQ. This CDR3 spans 18 amino acids. For the CDR3, the DNA is TGCGCCAGCAGCAAGGGACTTCAGGGAGGGGATAGCAATCAGCCCCAGCATTTT. Translating it yields CASSKGLQGGDSNQPQHF.

This clonotype appeared many times. The rearrangement links TRBV27 to TRBJ2-7; TRBD2 agrees at 8 bases. The CDR3 is 17 residues long. Germline assignment: CDR1 MNHEY and CDR2 SMNVEV (reference sequence). The ends lost 2 bases at V and 4 bases at J; junction bases unmatched: 13. As DNA, the CDR3 is TGTGCCAGCAGTTTACCCCCCGGACTAGCTATAGAGTACGAGCAGTACGTC. As protein: CASSLPPGLAIEYEQYV.

This clonotype has only one observation. The V and J genes are TRBV29-1 and TRBJ2-1; no definite D call. Trimming left V 2 bases short and J 8 bases short, with 16 bases between. The CDR3 loop spans 14 amino acids. Germline CDR1 reads SQVTM; CDR2 reads ANQGSEA. In nucleotides, the CDR3 is TGCAGCGTTGAAAGTCAGCCGGTATTCGATGAGCAGTTCTTC. The encoded protein is CSVESQPVFDEQFF.

In this sample, this clonotype turned up many times. The chain uses TRBV21-1 and TRBJ2-7; the table's D call, TRBD2, was not checked against the DNA. TRBV21-1 has pseudogene status. This CDR3 is built from 15 residues. CDR3 nucleotide sequence: TGTGCCATCGTGAAGGGACTAGCGGGAGGAAACGAGCAGTACGTC. Its translation is CAIVKGLAGGNEQYV.